This T cell receptor beta chain was captured by sequencing in a study of blood T cell repertoires in COVID-19. Study summary: Collection of acute and convalescent COVID-19 samples took place in the United States, Italy and Spain. PBMCs, B-cell-depleted T cells, or T cells were the source of the cDNA or gDNA that made up the material.

This clone was seen just once. V shed 2 bases and J shed 4 bases, with 9 bases lying between them. The germline V gene encodes CDR1 SGDLS and CDR2 YYNGEE. This CDR3 region has 13 residues. Original handling: Researchers report that nucleated cell counts were estimated from reference gene primer amplification. Assay used: immunoSEQ multiplex PCR; TCRdb lists only in-frame clones, some missing. Clone size and the V and J calls come from that table; the DNA yielded D and trimming. This table has 210,000 or so clones, roughly 80% appearing once. This chain links TRBV9 with TRBJ1-2; the D gene is possibly TRBD1 (5 bases). The sequence derives from a human donor in a cohort sampled during active COVID-19. Material: peripheral blood. The CDR3 loop reads CASSVRESYGYTF. In DNA, the CDR3 is TGTGCCAGCAGCGTCAGGGAATCCTATGGCTACACCTTC.